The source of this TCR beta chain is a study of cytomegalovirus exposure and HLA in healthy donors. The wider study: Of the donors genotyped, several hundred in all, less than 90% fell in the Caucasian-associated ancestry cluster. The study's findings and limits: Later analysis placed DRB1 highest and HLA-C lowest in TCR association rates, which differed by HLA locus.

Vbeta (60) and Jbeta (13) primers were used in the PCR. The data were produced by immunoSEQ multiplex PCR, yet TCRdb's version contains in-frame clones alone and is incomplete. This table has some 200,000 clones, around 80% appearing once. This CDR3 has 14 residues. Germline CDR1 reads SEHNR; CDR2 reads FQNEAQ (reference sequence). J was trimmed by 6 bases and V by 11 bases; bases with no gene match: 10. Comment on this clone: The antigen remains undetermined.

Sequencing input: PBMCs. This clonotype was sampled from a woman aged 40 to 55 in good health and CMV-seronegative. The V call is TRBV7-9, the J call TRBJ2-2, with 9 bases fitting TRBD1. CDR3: CAVLRDRAAGELFF. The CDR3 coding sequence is TGTGCCGTACTCCGGGACAGGGCCGCCGGGGAGCTGTTTTTT.